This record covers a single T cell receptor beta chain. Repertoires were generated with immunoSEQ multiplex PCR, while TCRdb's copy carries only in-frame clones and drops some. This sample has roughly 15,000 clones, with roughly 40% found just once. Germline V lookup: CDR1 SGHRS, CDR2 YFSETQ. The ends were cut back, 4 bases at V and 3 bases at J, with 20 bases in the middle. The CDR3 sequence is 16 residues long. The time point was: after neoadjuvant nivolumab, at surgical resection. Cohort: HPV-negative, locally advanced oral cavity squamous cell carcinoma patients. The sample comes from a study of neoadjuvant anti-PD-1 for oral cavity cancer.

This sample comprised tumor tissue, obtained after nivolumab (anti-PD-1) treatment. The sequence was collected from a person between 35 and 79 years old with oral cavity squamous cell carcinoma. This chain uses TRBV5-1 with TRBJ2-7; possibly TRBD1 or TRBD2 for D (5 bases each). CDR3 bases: TGCGCCAGCAGCCTCGACCCCGGGACGATTGACTACGAGCAGTACTTC. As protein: CASSLDPGTIDYEQYF.